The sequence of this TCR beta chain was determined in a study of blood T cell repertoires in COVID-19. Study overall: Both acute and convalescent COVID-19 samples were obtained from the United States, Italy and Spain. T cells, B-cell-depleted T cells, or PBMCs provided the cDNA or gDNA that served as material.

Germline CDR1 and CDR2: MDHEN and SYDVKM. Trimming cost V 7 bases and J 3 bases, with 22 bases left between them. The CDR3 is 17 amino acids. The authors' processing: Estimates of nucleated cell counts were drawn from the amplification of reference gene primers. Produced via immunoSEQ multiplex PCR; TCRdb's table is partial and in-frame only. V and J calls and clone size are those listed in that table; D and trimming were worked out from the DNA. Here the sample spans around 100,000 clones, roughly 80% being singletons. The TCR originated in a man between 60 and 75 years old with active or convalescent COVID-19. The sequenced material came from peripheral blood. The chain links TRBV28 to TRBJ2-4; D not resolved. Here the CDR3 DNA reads TGTGCCAGCAAAGCCCAGGCAAAAAGTCGGCACAAAAACATTCAGTACTTC. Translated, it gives CASKAQAKSRHKNIQYF.